The source of this TCR beta chain is a study of T cells in Graves' hyperthyroidism and ophthalmopathy. Findings and limits, study-wide: In simple terms, a model built on 13 V-J features told ophthalmopathy apart from stable hyperthyroidism. Most thyroid clonotypes expanded above 0.001 were also detected in blood.

Germline-derived CDR1 and CDR2 are SGDLS and YYNGEE. V was clipped by 0 bases and J by 4 bases, with 10 bases between them. The CDR3 is 14 residues long. Investigators excluded patients with uncontrolled infection, other autoimmune disease, pregnancy or lactation. Diagnoses were made from clinical symptoms, serum measures (thyroxine and TRAb), thyroid ultrasound and orbital computed tomography. TCR beta CDR3 sequences were amplified from RNA transcripts. A set of HTBI primers served as the primers for a first-round RT-PCR of the TCR CDR3. TCRdb called the multiplex PCR reads again in MiXCR, with one record for every CDR3 protein. In the table there are about 500,000 distinct CDR3 sequences, about 46% of which are singletons. This clonotype appeared a few times. The antigen is not known.

Sequencing input: peripheral blood or thyroid tissue (not recorded which). The source of this sequence is an adult woman with Graves' disease, either hyperthyroidism or ophthalmopathy (not recorded which). The chain is built from TRBV9 and TRBJ1-2; D is perhaps TRBD1 (6 bases). Here the CDR3 reads CASSVAGGVYGYTF. DNA for the CDR3: TGTGCCAGCAGCGTAGCCGGGGGCGTCTATGGCTACACCTTC.